This T cell receptor (beta chain) came from a study of blood T cell repertoires in COVID-19. Study-wide background: Both acute and convalescent COVID-19 samples were obtained from the United States, Italy and Spain. PBMCs, B-cell-depleted T cells, or T cells provided the cDNA or gDNA that made up the material.

As originally analysed: Estimates of nucleated cell counts were drawn from the amplification of reference gene primers. Method: immunoSEQ multiplex PCR; TCRdb's copy keeps in-frame clones and lacks some. V, J and clone size are taken as reported in that table, and D and trimming were inferred from the DNA itself. The sample contains about 220,000 clones, roughly 84% of which appear only once. The sequence derives from a man aged 50-60 years with active or convalescent COVID-19. The specimen was peripheral blood.

CDR3 protein: CASSFRLAGGPPQETQYF. The CDR3 DNA sequence: TGTGCCAGCAGTTTCCGACTAGCGGGGGGGCCTCCTCAAGAGACCCAGTACTTC. This chain uses TRBV28 with TRBJ2-5, with 14 bases lining up with TRBD2. Germline V lookup: CDR1 MDHEN, CDR2 SYDVKM. J lost 2 bases, V lost 3 bases, and 8 bases had no gene match. The CDR3 loop spans 18 amino acids.